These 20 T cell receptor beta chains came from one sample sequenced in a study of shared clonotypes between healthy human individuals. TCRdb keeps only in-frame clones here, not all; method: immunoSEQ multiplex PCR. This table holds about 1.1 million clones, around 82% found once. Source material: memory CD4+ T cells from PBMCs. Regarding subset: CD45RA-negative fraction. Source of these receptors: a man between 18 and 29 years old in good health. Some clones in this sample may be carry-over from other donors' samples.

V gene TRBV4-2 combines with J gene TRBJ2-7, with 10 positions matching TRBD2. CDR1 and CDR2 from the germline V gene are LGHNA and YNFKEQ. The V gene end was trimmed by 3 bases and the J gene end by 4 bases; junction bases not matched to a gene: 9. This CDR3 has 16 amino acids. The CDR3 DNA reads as TGTGCCAGCAGCCAGCACAGGGCTAGCGGGAGTTACGAGCAGTACTTC. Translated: CASSQHRASGSYEQYF.

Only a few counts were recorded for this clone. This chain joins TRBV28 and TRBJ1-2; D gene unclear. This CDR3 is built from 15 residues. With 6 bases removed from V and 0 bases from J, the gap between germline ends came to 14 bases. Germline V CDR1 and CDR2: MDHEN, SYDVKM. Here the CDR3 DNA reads TGTGCCAGCAGCCCGACCCTGAGTACTAACTATGGCTACACCTTC. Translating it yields CASSPTLSTNYGYTF.

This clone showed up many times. CDR3 bases: TGTGCCAGCAGTTTAGCGACTAGCCTCTACGAGCAGTACTTC. Its translation is CASSLATSLYEQYF. The chain recombines TRBV27 with TRBJ2-7; 7 bases match TRBD2. The germline gives CDR1 MNHEY, CDR2 SMNVEV (reference sequence). V trimming: 2 bases; J trimming: 3 bases; junction bases outside the gene matches: 4. The CDR3 consists of 14 residues.

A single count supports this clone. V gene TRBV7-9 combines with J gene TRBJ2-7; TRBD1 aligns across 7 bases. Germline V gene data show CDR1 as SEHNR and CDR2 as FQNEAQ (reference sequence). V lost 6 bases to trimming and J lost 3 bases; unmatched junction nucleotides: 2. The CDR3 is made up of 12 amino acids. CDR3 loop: CASRDRNYEQYF. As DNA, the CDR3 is TGTGCCAGCAGGGACAGGAACTACGAGCAGTACTTC.

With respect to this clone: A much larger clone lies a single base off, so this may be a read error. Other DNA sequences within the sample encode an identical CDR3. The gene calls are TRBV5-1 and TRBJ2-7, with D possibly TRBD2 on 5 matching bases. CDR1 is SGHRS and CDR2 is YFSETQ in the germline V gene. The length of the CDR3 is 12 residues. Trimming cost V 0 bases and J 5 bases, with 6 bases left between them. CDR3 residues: CASSLAGNEQYF. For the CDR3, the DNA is TGCGCCAGCAGCTTGGCGGGGAACGAGCAGTACTTC.

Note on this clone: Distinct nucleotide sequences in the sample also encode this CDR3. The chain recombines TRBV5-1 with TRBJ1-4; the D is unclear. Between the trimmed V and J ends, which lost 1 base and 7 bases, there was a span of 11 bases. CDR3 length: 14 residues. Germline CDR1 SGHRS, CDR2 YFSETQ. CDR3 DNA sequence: TGCGCCAGCAGCTTGACGGGCCCTGGTGAAAAACTGTTTTTT. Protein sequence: CASSLTGPGEKLFF.

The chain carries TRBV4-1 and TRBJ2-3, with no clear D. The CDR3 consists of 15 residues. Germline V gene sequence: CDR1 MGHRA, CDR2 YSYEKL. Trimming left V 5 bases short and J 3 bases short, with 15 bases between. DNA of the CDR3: TGCGCCAGCAGCGGGCCTCAGTTAGGGACAGATACGCAGTATTTT. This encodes CASSGPQLGTDTQYF.

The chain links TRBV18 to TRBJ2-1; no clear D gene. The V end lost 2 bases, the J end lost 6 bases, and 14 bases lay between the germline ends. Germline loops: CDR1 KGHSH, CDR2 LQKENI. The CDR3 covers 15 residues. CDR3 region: CASSPAVAVTNEQFF. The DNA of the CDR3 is TGTGCCAGCTCACCAGCGGTAGCAGTAACCAATGAGCAGTTCTTC.

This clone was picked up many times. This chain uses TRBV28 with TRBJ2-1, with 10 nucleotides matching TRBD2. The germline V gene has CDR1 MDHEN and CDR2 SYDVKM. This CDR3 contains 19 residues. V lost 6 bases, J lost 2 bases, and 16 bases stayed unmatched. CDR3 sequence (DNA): TGTGCCAGCAGCTTCGGATCGTGGAGGCTAGCGGGAGCCTACAATGAGCAGTTCTTC. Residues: CASSFGSWRLAGAYNEQFF.

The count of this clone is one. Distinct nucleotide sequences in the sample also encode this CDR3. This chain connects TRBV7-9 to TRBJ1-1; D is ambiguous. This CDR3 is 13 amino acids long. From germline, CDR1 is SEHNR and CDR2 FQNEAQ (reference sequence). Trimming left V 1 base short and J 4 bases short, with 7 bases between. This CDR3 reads CASSLEGGTEAFF. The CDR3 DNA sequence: TGTGCCAGCAGCTTAGAGGGAGGCACTGAAGCTTTCTTT.

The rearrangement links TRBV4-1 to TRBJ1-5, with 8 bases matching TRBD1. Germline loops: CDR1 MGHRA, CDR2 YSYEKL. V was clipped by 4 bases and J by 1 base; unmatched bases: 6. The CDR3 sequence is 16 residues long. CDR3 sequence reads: CASSLGQGASNQPQHF. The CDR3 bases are TGCGCCAGCAGCCTTGGACAGGGCGCCAGCAATCAGCCCCAGCATTTT.

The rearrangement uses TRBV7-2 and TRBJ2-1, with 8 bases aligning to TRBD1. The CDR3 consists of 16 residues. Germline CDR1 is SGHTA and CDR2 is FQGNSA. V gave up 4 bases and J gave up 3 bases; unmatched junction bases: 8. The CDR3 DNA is TGTGCCAGCAGCTACCGAAGAGGACAGGGCTACAATGAGCAGTTCTTC. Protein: CASSYRRGQGYNEQFF.

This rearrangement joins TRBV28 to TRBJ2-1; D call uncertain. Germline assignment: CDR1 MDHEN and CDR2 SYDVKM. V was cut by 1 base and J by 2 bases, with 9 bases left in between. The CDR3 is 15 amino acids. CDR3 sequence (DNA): TGTGCCAGCAGTTTATACGCTCGGACCTACAATGAGCAGTTCTTC. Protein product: CASSLYARTYNEQFF.

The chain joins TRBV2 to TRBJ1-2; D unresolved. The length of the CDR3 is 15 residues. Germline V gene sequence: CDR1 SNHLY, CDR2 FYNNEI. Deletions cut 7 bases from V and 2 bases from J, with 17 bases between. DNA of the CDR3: TGTGCCAGCATAAGGGCAGGTCAAGCCAACTATGGCTACACCTTC. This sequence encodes CASIRAGQANYGYTF.

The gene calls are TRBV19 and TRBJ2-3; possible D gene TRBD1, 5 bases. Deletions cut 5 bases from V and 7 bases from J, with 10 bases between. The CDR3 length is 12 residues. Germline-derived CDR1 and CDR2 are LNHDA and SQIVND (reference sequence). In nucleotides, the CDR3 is TGTGCCAGTAGTCATCAGGGAAATACGCAGTATTTT. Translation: CASSHQGNTQYF.

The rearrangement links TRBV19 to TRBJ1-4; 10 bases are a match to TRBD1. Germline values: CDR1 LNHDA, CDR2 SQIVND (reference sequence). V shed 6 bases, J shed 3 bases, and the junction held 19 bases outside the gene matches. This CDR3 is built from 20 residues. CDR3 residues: CASSLTRDRGSEAANEKLFF. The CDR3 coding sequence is TGTGCCAGTAGCCTAACCCGGGACAGGGGCTCCGAGGCAGCTAATGAAAAACTGTTTTTT.

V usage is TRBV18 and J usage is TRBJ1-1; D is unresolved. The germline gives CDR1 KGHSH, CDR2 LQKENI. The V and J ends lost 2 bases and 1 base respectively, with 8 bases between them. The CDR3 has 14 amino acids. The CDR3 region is CASSPDNKNTEAFF. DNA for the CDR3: TGTGCCAGCTCACCAGACAATAAGAACACTGAAGCTTTCTTT.

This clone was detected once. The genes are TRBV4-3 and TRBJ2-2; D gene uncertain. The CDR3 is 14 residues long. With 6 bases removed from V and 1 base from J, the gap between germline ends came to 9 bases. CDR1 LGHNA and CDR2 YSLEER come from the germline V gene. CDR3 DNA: TGCGCCAGCAGGGTTCTTCTGAACACCGGGGAGCTGTTTTTT. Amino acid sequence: CASRVLLNTGELFF.

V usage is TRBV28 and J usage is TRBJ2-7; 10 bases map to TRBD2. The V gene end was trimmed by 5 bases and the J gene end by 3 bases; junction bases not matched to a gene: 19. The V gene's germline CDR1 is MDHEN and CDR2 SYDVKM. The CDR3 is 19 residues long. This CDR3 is CASSTPTSGYGIVIYEQYF. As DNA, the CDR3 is TGTGCCAGCAGTACCCCGACTAGCGGGTATGGGATTGTGATCTACGAGCAGTACTTC.

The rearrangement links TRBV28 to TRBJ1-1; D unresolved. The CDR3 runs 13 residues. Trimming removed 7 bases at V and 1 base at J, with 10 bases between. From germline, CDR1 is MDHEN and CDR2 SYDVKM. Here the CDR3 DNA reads TGTGCCAGCAACCCGAACAGGAACACTGAAGCTTTCTTT. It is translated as CASNPNRNTEAFF.